The clone carrying this T cell receptor beta chain is a singleton in its sample. In the study's own analysis: Amplification from reference gene primers served as the basis for estimated nucleated cell counts. TCRdb's copy holds only in-frame clones and misses some; the assay was immunoSEQ multiplex PCR. From that table come the V and J calls and clone size; the DNA was used to work out D and trimming. This repertoire shows some 130,000 clones, approximately 80% found once; its top ten account for around 8%. The record originates from a study of blood T cell repertoires in COVID-19. The receptor's source is a woman aged 55 to 70 with active or convalescent COVID-19. Sequencing was carried out using peripheral blood.

The chain's CDR3 is CASSDSGRGDEQFF. The CDR3 nucleotides are TGTGCCAGCAGTGATAGCGGGAGGGGAGATGAGCAGTTCTTC. The V call is TRBV2, the J call TRBJ2-1, with TRBD2 identical over 11 bases. V lost 3 bases and J lost 8; bases outside the gene matches: 3. Germline assignment: CDR1 SNHLY and CDR2 FYNNEI. The CDR3 has 14 residues.